What follows are 29 T cell receptor beta chains derived from one specimen sequenced in a study of OX40 agonist ivuxolimab in advanced cancers. TCRdb's table, derived via immunoSEQ multiplex PCR, lists solely in-frame clones and lacks some. The repertoire holds under 60,000 clones, with approximately 90% as singletons. Sequences were derived from CD4+ or CD8+ T cells sorted from blood, sampled in a trial of the OX40 agonist ivuxolimab. The receptors shown here come from an adult with an advanced solid tumor such as melanoma, head and neck, liver or kidney cancer.

The chain combines TRBV4-2 with TRBJ2-5; 8 bases match TRBD1. From germline, CDR1 is LGHNA and CDR2 YNFKEQ. The CDR3 extends over 14 amino acids. Trimming removed 5 bases from V and 2 bases from J; junction bases left unmatched: 4. The CDR3 bases are TGTGCCAGCAGCACCCGGACAGGGCAAGAGACCCAGTACTTC. It yields the protein CASSTRTGQETQYF.

The chain has TRBV7-9 and TRBJ2-1, with 9 bases aligning to TRBD1. This CDR3 is built from 15 residues. The V gene's germline CDR1 is SEHNR and CDR2 FQNEAQ (reference sequence). V dropped 5 bases and J dropped 2; count of bases not matched to a gene: 4. The CDR3 DNA reads TGTGCCAGCAGCCCAACAGGGGGCGCCTACAATGAGCAGTTCTTC. Its translation: CASSPTGGAYNEQFF.

In its sample, this clone was seen once. The V gene is TRBV6-5, the J gene TRBJ1-2; D is uncertain. Germline lookup yields CDR1 MNHEY and CDR2 SVGAGI. The CDR3 sequence is 9 residues long. The CDR3 sequence is CAIGYGYTF. The CDR3 DNA follows: TGTGCAATTGGCTATGGCTACACCTTC.

The genes are TRBV27 and TRBJ2-7; no firm D call. Trimming cost V 3 bases and J 5 bases, with 17 bases left between them. This CDR3 is 15 amino acids long. Germline V gene sequence: CDR1 MNHEY, CDR2 SMNVEV (reference sequence). The CDR3 here is CASSFNRFRGDEQYF. Written as DNA, the CDR3 is TGTGCCAGCAGTTTCAACCGGTTCAGAGGTGACGAGCAGTACTTC.

This sequence joins TRBV7-2 and TRBJ2-5; 9 bases are a match to TRBD2. In germline, CDR1 is SGHTA, CDR2 FQGNSA. There are 16 residues in the CDR3. V gave up 4 bases and J gave up 2 bases; unmatched junction bases: 8. CDR3 nucleotide sequence: TGTGCCAGCAGCTCTGGGACTAGCAATTCACAAGAGACCCAGTACTTC. Encoded protein: CASSSGTSNSQETQYF.

V is TRBV29-1 and J is TRBJ1-2, with D tentatively TRBD1 (6 bases). V was cut by 3 bases and J by 4 bases, with 9 bases left in between. The germline V gene has CDR1 SQVTM and CDR2 ANQGSEA. CDR3 size: 12 residues. CDR3 DNA sequence: TGCAGCGTTGAGGGGGGGCCCTATGGCTACACCTTC. Its translation: CSVEGGPYGYTF. Combining the CDR3 with reference TRBV29-1 and TRBJ1-2 gives the whole variable domain SAVISQKPSRDICQRGTSLTIQCQVDSQVTMMFWYRQQPGQSLTLIATANQGSEATYESGFVIDKFPISRPNLTFSTLTVSNMSPEDSSIYLCSVEGGPYGYTFGSGTRLTVV.

The rearrangement uses TRBV6-1 and TRBJ2-7, with TRBD1 matching over 12 bases. Germline-derived CDR1 and CDR2 are MNHNS and SASEGT. CDR3 length: 14 amino acids. V dropped 6 bases and J dropped 6; count of bases not matched to a gene: 6. CDR3 sequence reads: CASSLGQGAGEQYF. The CDR3, as DNA: TGTGCCAGCAGCTTGGGACAGGGGGCAGGCGAGCAGTACTTC.

This clone was seen a single time. The rearrangement uses TRBV5-1 and TRBJ1-4, with D maybe TRBD1 (5 bases). V was cut by 1 base and J by 5 bases, with 12 bases left in between. Germline V gene data show CDR1 as SGHRS and CDR2 as YFSETQ. This CDR3 is built from 15 residues. The chain's CDR3 is CASSLSGQGNEKLFF. CDR3 nucleotides: TGCGCCAGCAGCTTGAGTGGGCAGGGAAATGAAAAACTGTTTTTT.

The rearrangement links TRBV11-2 to TRBJ2-5; D not resolved. V lost 2 bases and J lost 4, with 5 bases in between. From germline, CDR1 is SGHAT and CDR2 FQNNGV. The CDR3 sequence is 12 residues long. DNA of the CDR3: TGTGCCAGCAGCTTAAACAGAGAGACCCAGTACTTC. This gives the protein CASSLNRETQYF.

V usage is TRBV9 and J usage is TRBJ2-2; 9 bases agree with TRBD1. CDR1 and CDR2 from the germline V gene are SGDLS and YYNGEE. V trimming: 4 bases; J trimming: 1 base; junction bases outside the gene matches: 8. The CDR3 totals 17 residues. This chain's CDR3 is CASSRWTGAQNTGELFF. DNA of the CDR3: TGTGCCAGCAGCCGATGGACAGGGGCCCAGAACACCGGGGAGCTGTTTTTT.

The chain couples TRBV7-2 to TRBJ2-2, with 9 nucleotides matching TRBD1. V shed 5 bases, J shed 1 base, and the junction held 5 bases outside the gene matches. The CDR3 has 16 amino acids. Germline V gives CDR1 SGHTA, CDR2 FQGNSA. Here the CDR3 DNA reads TGTGCCAGCAGCAGGCCGGGACAGGGGAACACCGGGGAGCTGTTTTTT. It yields the protein CASSRPGQGNTGELFF.

This clone was found once. The genes are TRBV28 and TRBJ2-3; 14 bases are a match to TRBD2. With 4 bases clipped from V and 6 bases from J, the junction kept 9 bases outside the gene matches. The CDR3 contains 17 residues. Germline CDR1 MDHEN, CDR2 SYDVKM. CDR3 nucleotide sequence: TGTGCCAGCAGTTCTCCGACTAGCGGGAGGGTGGGCGATACGCAGTATTTT. Encoded protein: CASSSPTSGRVGDTQYF.

The gene calls are TRBV12-5 and TRBJ2-2; TRBD2 matches 10 bases. Germline V CDR1 and CDR2: LGHNT, FRNRAP. The CDR3 totals 13 residues. V lost 10 bases to trimming and J lost 5 bases; unmatched junction nucleotides: 4. CDR3 loop: CATQRGGTGELFF. The CDR3 DNA is TGTGCTACTCAGCGGGGGGGAACCGGGGAGCTGTTTTTT.

This sequence joins TRBV7-2 and TRBJ2-1, with unresolved D. CDR3 length: 11 residues. V was clipped by 4 bases and J by 5 bases, with 3 bases between them. CDR1 is SGHTA, CDR2 FQGNSA, per germline. CDR3 coding DNA: TGTGCCAGCAGCTCTAACAATGAGCAGTTCTTC. This sequence encodes CASSSNNEQFF.

The V gene is TRBV7-9, the J gene TRBJ2-1; 9 bases agree with TRBD2. V dropped 5 bases and J dropped 7; count of bases not matched to a gene: 9. Germline CDR1 SEHNR, CDR2 FQNEAQ (reference sequence). This CDR3 region has 15 residues. CDR3 in amino acids: CASSLGTSNSNEQFF. The CDR3, as DNA: TGTGCCAGCAGCCTTGGGACTAGCAATTCTAATGAGCAGTTCTTC.

J is TRBJ2-3 and V is TRBV7-3; no firm D call. The germline gives CDR1 SGHTA, CDR2 FQGTGA. Deletions cut 1 base from V and 6 bases from J, with 11 bases between. The CDR3 is made up of 14 amino acids. CDR3 loop: CASSLNTPPDTQYF. CDR3 nucleotides: TGTGCCAGCAGCTTAAATACTCCTCCCGATACGCAGTATTTT.

The V call is TRBV18, the J call TRBJ2-4, with 16 bases matching TRBD2. The CDR3 is 18 amino acids. The ends lost 3 bases at V and 1 base at J; junction bases unmatched: 3. Germline-derived CDR1 and CDR2 are KGHSH and LQKENI. The chain's CDR3 is CASSPGLAGGDAKNIQYF. CDR3 nucleotide sequence: TGTGCCAGCTCACCGGGACTAGCGGGAGGGGATGCCAAAAACATTCAGTACTTC.

The chain links TRBV2 to TRBJ1-1; 7 nucleotides match TRBD1. Trimming took 10 bases from V and 0 from J; bases not matched to a gene: 8. Germline lookup yields CDR1 SNHLY and CDR2 FYNNEI. The CDR3 length is 14 residues. CDR3 coding DNA: TGTGCCACGACGGGACAGATAGTGAACACTGAAGCTTTCTTT. Protein: CATTGQIVNTEAFF.

This clone turned up a few times. The rearrangement links TRBV12-5 to TRBJ2-5; D tentatively fits TRBD1 or TRBD2 (6 bases each). Germline CDR1 reads LGHNT; CDR2 reads FRNRAP. The V end was cut by 9 bases, the J end by 5 bases, with 16 bases between. This CDR3 has 13 residues. The CDR3 here is CASSKGGVETQYF. The CDR3, as DNA: TGTGCTAGCTCTAAGGGGGGAGTGGAGACCCAGTACTTC.

The chain joins TRBV7-8 to TRBJ1-4, with D possibly matching TRBD1 (5 bases). V lost 2 bases, J lost 0 bases, and 7 bases lay in between. CDR1 is SGHVS and CDR2 is FQNEAQ in the germline V gene. The CDR3 has 15 amino acids. This CDR3 is CASSLRGPTNEKLFF. The CDR3 bases are TGTGCCAGCAGCTTAAGGGGCCCAACTAATGAAAAACTGTTTTTT.

The J gene is TRBJ1-1, the V gene TRBV2; D gene unclear. The CDR3 sequence is 14 residues long. CDR1 SNHLY and CDR2 FYNNEI come from the germline V gene. The ends were cut back, 7 bases at V and 1 base at J, with 13 bases in the middle. This CDR3 reads CASTPHGQNTEAFF. CDR3 DNA: TGTGCCAGCACCCCCCACGGCCAGAACACTGAAGCTTTCTTT.

The chain has TRBV5-1 and TRBJ2-1; 7 bases line up with TRBD2. V shed 0 bases and J 4 bases; nucleotides not matched to a gene: 4. CDR3 length: 15 amino acids. Germline lookup yields CDR1 SGHRS and CDR2 YFSETQ. Written as DNA, the CDR3 is TGCGCCAGCAGCTTGGCGGCTAGCGGATACAATGAGCAGTTCTTC. Protein sequence: CASSLAASGYNEQFF.

This clone has a single count. The chain has TRBV18 and TRBJ2-3; 8 bases match TRBD2. Trimming took 3 bases from V and 1 from J; bases not matched to a gene: 3. CDR1 and CDR2 from the germline V gene are KGHSH and LQKENI. The CDR3 runs to 15 residues. In DNA form, the CDR3 reads TGTGCCAGCTCACCCGGGGGGGGCGGCACAGATACGCAGTATTTT. Encoded protein: CASSPGGGGTDTQYF.

Turning to this clone: Other nucleotide sequences from this sample produce the same CDR3. DNA for the CDR3: TGTGCCAGCTCACCAGGCGTCATGGAGACCCAGTACTTC. It translates to CASSPGVMETQYF. The chain joins TRBV18 to TRBJ2-5; D is undetermined. The CDR3 is made up of 13 amino acids. With 2 bases removed from V and 5 bases from J, the gap between germline ends came to 9 bases. Germline values: CDR1 KGHSH, CDR2 LQKENI.

CDR3 sequence: CASSESSLVPYNEQFF. The CDR3, as DNA: TGTGCCAGCAGTGAATCCAGCTTGGTCCCCTACAATGAGCAGTTCTTC. This chain links TRBV2 with TRBJ2-1; D unclear. Germline values: CDR1 SNHLY, CDR2 FYNNEI. This CDR3 comprises 16 residues. V lost 2 bases and J lost 2, with 13 bases in between.

The genes are TRBV19 and TRBJ2-7, with D maybe TRBD2 (6 bases). Trimming shortened V by 5 bases and J by 2 bases, and 16 bases separated the two germline ends. The CDR3 spans 15 residues. The germline gives CDR1 LNHDA, CDR2 SQIVND (reference sequence). CDR3 in DNA: TGTGCCAGTAGTGGCCTGGGACTCGGAGCCTACGAGCAGTACTTC. This translates into CASSGLGLGAYEQYF.

This sequence joins TRBV14 and TRBJ1-6; unclear D gene. Germline V gene lookup returns CDR1 SGHDN and CDR2 FVKESK. V was pared by 1 base and J by 4 bases, with 8 bases between. This CDR3 comprises 15 residues. CDR3 DNA: TGTGCCAGCAGCCAAGGGACGTCGTATAATTCACCCCTCCACTTT. Amino acid sequence: CASSQGTSYNSPLHF.

This clone has a single count. The chain carries TRBV9 and TRBJ1-4, with a tentative D call TRBD1 (6 bases). Trimming stripped 3 bases from V and 0 bases from J, with 9 bases between. Germline V CDR1 and CDR2: SGDLS, YYNGEE. CDR3 length equals 15 residues. The CDR3 here is CASSGRGSTNEKLFF. The DNA of the CDR3 is TGTGCCAGCAGCGGGAGGGGGTCAACTAATGAAAAACTGTTTTTT.

By share, this clone counts as medium-sized. The gene calls are TRBV15 and TRBJ2-7; D is perhaps TRBD1 or TRBD2 (5 bases each). CDR3 size: 13 residues. V lost 6 bases to trimming and J lost 4 bases, with 13 bases between them. The germline V gene encodes CDR1 LNHNV and CDR2 YYDKDF (reference sequence). Here the CDR3 DNA reads TGTGCCACCAGTCGGGGCTACATATACGAGCAGTACTTC. Translation gives CATSRGYIYEQYF. The complete variable domain, with remaining parts taken from reference TRBV15 and TRBJ2-7, reads DAMVIQNPRYQVTQFGKPVTLSCSQTLNHNVMYWYQQKSSQAPKLLFHYYDKDFNNEADTPDNFQSRRPNTSFCFLDIRSPGLGDTAMYLCATSRGYIYEQYFGPGTRLTVT.